This T cell receptor (beta chain) was captured by sequencing in a study of cytotoxic CD8 clonotypes in ibrutinib-treated CLL. Turning to the study itself: Of a cohort that held some twelve relapsed/refractory and roughly 14 treatment-naive patients, 17 to 18 were IGHV unmutated. Response samples were drawn at a median of approximately 11 months of treatment, range 6 to 36.

This table comes from immunoSEQ multiplex PCR, and its TCRdb copy is limited to in-frame clones, with some not included. The sample has 300,000 or so clones, roughly 71% seen once. Per germline, CDR1 SGHDT and CDR2 YYEEEE. This CDR3 is 14 amino acids long. Trimming pared 0 bases from V and 7 bases from J, leaving 14 bases between. The genes are TRBV5-6 and TRBJ2-7; tentative D call: TRBD1 (6 bases). Sequencing used PBMCs, obtained after 36 months of ibrutinib treatment. The receptor's source is a human donor with chronic lymphocytic leukemia. In DNA, the CDR3 is TGTGCCAGCAGCTTGGCACAGGGTCCGCGGGAGCAGTACTTC. Translating gives CASSLAQGPREQYF.